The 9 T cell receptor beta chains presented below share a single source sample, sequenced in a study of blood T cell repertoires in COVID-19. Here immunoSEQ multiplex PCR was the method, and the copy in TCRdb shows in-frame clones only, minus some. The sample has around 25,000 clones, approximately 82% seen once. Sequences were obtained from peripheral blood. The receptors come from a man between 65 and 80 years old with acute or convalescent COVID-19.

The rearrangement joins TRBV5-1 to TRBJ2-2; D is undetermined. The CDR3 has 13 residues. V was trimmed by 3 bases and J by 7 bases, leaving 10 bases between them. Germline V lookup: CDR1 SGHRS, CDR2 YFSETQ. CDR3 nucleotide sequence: TGCGCCAGCAGCTGGCGGCTTAACGGGGAGCTGTTTTTT. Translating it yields CASSWRLNGELFF.

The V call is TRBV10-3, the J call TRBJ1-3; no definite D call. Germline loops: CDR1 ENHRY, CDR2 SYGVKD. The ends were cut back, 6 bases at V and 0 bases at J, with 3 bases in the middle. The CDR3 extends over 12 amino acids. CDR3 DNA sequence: TGTGCCATCAGGAGCTCTGGAAACACCATATATTTT. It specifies CAIRSSGNTIYF.

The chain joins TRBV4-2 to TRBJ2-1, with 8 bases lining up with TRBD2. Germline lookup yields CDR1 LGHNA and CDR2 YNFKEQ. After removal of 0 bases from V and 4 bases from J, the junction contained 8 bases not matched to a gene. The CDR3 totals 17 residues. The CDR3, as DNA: TGTGCCAGCAGCCAAGATCTTGCTAGCGGGCATTACAATGAGCAGTTCTTC. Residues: CASSQDLASGHYNEQFF.

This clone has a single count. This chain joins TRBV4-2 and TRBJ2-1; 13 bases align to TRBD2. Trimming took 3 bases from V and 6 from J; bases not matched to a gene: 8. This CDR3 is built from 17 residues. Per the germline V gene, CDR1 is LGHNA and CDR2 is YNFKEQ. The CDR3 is CASSQSGTSGMGNEQFF. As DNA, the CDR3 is TGTGCCAGCAGCCAGTCCGGGACTAGCGGGATGGGCAATGAGCAGTTCTTC.

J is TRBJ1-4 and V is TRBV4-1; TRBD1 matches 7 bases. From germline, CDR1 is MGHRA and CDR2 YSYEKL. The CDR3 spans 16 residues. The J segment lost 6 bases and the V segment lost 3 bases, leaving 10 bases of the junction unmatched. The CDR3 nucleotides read TGCGCCAGCAGCCATTCGGGGGTCAGGGGGGATGAAAAACTGTTTTTT. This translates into CASSHSGVRGDEKLFF.

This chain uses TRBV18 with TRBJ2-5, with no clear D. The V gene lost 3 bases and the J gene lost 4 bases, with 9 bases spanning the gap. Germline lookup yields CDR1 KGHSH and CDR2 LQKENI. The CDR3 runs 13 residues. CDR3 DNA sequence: TGTGCCAGCTCACCCACTACACTAGAGACCCAGTACTTC. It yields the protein CASSPTTLETQYF.

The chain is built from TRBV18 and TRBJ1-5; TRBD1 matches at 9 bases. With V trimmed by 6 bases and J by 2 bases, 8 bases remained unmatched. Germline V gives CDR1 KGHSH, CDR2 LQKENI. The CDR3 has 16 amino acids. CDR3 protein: CASSPGGQGGNQPQHF. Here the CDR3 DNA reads TGTGCCAGCTCGCCAGGGGGACAGGGCGGCAATCAGCCCCAGCATTTT.

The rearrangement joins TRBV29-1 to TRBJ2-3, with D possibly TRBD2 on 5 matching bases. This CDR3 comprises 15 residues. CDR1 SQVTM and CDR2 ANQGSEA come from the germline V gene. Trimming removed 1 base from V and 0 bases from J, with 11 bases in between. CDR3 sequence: CSVEGGESSTDTQYF. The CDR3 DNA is TGCAGCGTTGAAGGGGGAGAGTCTAGCACAGATACGCAGTATTTT.

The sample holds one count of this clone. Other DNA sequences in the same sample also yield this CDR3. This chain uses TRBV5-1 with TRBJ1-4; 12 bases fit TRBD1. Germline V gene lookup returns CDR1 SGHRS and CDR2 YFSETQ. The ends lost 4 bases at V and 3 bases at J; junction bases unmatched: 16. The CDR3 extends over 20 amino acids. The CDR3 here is CASSHSPGTGGLSPNEKLFF. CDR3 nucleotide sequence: TGCGCCAGCAGCCACTCTCCCGGGACAGGGGGCCTCTCACCTAATGAAAAACTGTTTTTT.